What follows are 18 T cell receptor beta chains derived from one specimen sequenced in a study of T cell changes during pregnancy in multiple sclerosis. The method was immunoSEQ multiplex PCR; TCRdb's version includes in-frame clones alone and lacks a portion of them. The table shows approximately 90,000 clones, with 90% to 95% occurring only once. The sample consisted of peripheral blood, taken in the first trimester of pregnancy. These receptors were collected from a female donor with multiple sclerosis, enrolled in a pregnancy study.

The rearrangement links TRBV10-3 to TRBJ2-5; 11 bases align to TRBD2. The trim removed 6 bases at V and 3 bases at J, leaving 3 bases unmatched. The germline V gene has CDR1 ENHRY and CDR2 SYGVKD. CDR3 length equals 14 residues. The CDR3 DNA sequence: TGTGCCATCAGGGCTAGCGGGGGGAAAGAGACCCAGTACTTC. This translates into CAIRASGGKETQYF.

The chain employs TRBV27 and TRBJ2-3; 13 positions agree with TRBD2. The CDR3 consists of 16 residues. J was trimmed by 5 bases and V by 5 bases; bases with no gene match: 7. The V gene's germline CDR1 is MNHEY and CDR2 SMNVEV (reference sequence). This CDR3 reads CASSGGLAGYRDTQYF. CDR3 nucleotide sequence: TGTGCCAGCAGTGGGGGACTAGCGGGATATAGAGATACGCAGTATTTT.

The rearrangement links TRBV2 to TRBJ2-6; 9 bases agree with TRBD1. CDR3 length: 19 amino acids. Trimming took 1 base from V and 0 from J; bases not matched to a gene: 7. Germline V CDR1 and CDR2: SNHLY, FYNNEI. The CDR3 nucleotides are TGTGCCAGCAGTGAAGAGTGGGGACAGGGCACCTCTGGGGCCAACGTCCTGACTTTC. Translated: CASSEEWGQGTSGANVLTF. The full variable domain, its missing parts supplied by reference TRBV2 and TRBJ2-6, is EPEVTQTPSHQVTQMGQEVILRCVPISNHLYFYWYRQILGQKVEFLVSFYNNEISEKSEIFDDQFSVERPDGSNFTLKIRSTKLEDSAMYFCASSEEWGQGTSGANVLTFGAGSRLTVL.

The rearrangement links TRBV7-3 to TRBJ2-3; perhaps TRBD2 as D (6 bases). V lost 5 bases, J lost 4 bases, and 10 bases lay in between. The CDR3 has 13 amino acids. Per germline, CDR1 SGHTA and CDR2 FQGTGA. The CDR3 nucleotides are TGTGCCAGCAGCAGGTCGGGGGCAGATACGCAGTATTTT. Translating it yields CASSRSGADTQYF.

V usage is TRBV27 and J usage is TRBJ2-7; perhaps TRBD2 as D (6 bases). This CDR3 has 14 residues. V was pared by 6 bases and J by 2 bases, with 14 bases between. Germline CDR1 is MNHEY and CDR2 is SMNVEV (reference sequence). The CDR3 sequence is CASRPIAVAYEQYF. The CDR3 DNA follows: TGTGCCAGCAGACCTATAGCGGTGGCCTACGAGCAGTACTTC.

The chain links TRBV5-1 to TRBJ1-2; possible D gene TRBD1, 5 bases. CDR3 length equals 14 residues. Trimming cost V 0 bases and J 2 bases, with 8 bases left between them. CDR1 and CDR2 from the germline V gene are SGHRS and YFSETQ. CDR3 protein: CASSLGQLNYGYTF. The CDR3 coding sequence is TGCGCCAGCAGCTTGGGACAGCTCAACTATGGCTACACCTTC.

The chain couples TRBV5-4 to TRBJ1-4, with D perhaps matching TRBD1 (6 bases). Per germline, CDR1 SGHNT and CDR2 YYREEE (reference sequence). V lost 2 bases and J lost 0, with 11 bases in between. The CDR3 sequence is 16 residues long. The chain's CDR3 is CASSLGQFTTNEKLFF. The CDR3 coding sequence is TGTGCCAGCAGCTTAGGACAGTTCACAACTAATGAAAAACTGTTTTTT.

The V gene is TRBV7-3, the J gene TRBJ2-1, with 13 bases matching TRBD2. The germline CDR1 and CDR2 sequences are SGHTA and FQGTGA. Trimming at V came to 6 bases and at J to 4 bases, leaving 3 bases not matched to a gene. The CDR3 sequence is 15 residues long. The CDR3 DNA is TGTGCCAGCAGACTAGCGGGGGGGAATTACAATGAGCAGTTCTTC. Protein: CASRLAGGNYNEQFF.

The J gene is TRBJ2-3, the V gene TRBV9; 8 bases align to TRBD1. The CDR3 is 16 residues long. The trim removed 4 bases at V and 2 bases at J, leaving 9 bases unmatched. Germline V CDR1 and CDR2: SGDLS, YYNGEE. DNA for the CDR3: TGTGCCAGCAGCCCACGTCTGGACAGGGACACAGATACGCAGTATTTT. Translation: CASSPRLDRDTDTQYF.

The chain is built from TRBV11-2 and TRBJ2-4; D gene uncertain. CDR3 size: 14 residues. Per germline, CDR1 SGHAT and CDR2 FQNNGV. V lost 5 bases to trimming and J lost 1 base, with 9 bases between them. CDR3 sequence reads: CASSQVGAKNIQYF. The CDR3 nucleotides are TGTGCCAGCAGCCAGGTTGGGGCCAAAAACATTCAGTACTTC.

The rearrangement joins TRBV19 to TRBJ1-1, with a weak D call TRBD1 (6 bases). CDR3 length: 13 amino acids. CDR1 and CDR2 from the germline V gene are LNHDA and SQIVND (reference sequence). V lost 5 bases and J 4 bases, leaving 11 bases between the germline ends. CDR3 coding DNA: TGTGCCAGTAGTTACAGGGAGGGCACTGAAGCTTTCTTT. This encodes CASSYREGTEAFF. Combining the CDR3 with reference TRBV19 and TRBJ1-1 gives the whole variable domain DGGITQSPKYLFRKEGQNVTLSCEQNLNHDAMYWYRQDPGQGLRLIYYSQIVNDFQKGDIAEGYSVSREKKESFPLTVTSAQKNPTAFYLCASSYREGTEAFFGQGTRLTVV.

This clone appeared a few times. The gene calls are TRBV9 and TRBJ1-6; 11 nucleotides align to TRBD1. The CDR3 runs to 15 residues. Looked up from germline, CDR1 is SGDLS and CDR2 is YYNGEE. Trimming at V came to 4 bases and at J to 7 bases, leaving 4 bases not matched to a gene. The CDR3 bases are TGTGCCAGCAGCCTTTGGGACAGGGGGAATTCACCCCTCCACTTT. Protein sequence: CASSLWDRGNSPLHF.

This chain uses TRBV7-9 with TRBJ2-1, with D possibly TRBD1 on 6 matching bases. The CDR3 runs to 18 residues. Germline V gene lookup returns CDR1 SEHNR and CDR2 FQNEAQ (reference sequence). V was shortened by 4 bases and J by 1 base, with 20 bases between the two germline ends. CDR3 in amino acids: CASSSIPRGQGSYNEQFF. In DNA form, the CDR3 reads TGTGCCAGCAGCTCCATCCCAAGAGGGCAGGGGTCCTACAATGAGCAGTTCTTC.

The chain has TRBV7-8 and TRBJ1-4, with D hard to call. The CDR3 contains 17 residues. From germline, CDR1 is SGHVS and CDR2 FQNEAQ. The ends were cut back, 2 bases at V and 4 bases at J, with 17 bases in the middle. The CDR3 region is CASSLLDGPVSNEKLFF. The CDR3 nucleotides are TGTGCCAGCAGCTTATTAGATGGGCCGGTTAGTAATGAAAAACTGTTTTTT.

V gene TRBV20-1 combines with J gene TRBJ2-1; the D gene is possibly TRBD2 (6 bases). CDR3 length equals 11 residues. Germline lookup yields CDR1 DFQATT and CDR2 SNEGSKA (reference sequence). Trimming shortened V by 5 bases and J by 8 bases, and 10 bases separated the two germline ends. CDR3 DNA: TGCAGTGCTGGACTAAATGATGAGCAGTTCTTC. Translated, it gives CSAGLNDEQFF.

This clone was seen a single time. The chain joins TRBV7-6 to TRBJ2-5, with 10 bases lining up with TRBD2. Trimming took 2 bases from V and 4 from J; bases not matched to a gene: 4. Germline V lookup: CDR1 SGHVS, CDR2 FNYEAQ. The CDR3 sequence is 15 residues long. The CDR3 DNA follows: TGTGCCAGCAGCTTAATGGCTAGCGGGAGAGAGACCCAGTACTTC. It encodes CASSLMASGRETQYF. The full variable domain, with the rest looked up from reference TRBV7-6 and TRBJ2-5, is GAGVSQSPRYKVTKRGQDVALRCDPISGHVSLYWYRQALGQGPEFLTYFNYEAQQDKSGLPNDRFSAERPEGSISTLTIQRTEQRDSAMYRCASSLMASGRETQYFGPGTRLLVL.

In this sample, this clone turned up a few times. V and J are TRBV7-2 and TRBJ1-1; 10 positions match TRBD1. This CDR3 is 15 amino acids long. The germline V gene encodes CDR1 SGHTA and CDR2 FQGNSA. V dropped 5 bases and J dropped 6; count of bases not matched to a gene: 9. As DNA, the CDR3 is TGTGCCAGCAGCCGGGACAGGGGTTATTGGGCTGAAGCTTTCTTT. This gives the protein CASSRDRGYWAEAFF.

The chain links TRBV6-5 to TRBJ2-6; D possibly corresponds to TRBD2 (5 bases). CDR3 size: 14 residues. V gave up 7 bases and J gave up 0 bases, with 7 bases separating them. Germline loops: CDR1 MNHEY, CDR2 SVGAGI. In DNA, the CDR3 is TGTGCCAGCACCGGGATCTCTGGGGCCAACGTCCTGACTTTC. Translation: CASTGISGANVLTF.